This T cell receptor (beta chain) is drawn from a study of post-analysis software for immune sequencing data. This clonotype has a handful of counts. Its antigen remains unidentified. Germline V gives CDR1 SGDLS, CDR2 YYNGEE. The ends lost 0 bases at V and 10 bases at J; junction bases unmatched: 15. CDR3 length: 18 amino acids. Points from the study as a whole: The study found TRBV5-6, TRBV5-1 and TRBV20-1 among several TRBV segments more frequent in patients than controls. The normalized Chao1 diversity of multiple sclerosis patients was significantly lower than that of controls.

Built from TCR beta cDNA, the libraries had unique molecular identifiers in them. Once roughly 0.95 to 10 million T cells were used, some 500,000 cDNA molecules resulted. MiXCR was run by TCRdb on the PCR reads, yielding one entry per CDR3 protein. This sample has 450,000 or so distinct CDR3 sequences, with around 40% found just once. The TCR comes from a girl aged 10 to 17 with multiple sclerosis. The material sequenced was blood. The rearrangement links TRBV9 to TRBJ2-1, with TRBD2 matching over 11 bases. The CDR3: CASSVEFRLAGGRDEQFF. CDR3 coding DNA: TGTGCCAGCAGCGTAGAATTTCGGCTAGCGGGAGGAAGAGACGAGCAGTTCTTC. The whole variable domain, filled in from reference TRBV9 and TRBJ2-1, reads DSGVTQTPKHLITATGQRVTLRCSPRSGDLSVYWYQQSLDQGLQFLIQYYNGEERAKGNILERFSAQQFPDLHSELNLSSLELGDSALYFCASSVEFRLAGGRDEQFFGPGTRLTVL.